The following is a TCR beta chain sequence with its context. Original processing methods: Estimates of nucleated cell counts were drawn from the amplification of reference gene primers. Clones were sequenced by immunoSEQ multiplex PCR, and TCRdb holds only the in-frame ones, with some missing. D and trimming were read from the DNA, whereas the V and J calls and clone size are those reported in that table. The repertoire has tens of thousands of clones, approximately 86% of them found once; the top ten carry more than 1.4%. The CDR3 runs to 14 residues. With 3 bases removed from V and 6 bases from J, the gap between germline ends came to 13 bases. Germline CDR1 is SGHRS and CDR2 is YFSETQ. The data belong to a study of blood T cell repertoires in COVID-19. About the study: COVID-19 samples collected from the United States, Italy and Spain covered acute and convalescent phases.

The chain joins TRBV5-1 to TRBJ2-1; no clear D. This receptor was identified in a woman aged 55-75 years with acute or convalescent COVID-19. Sequencing was done on a sample of peripheral blood. This CDR3 reads CASSSGSRSNEQFF. The CDR3 coding sequence is TGCGCCAGCAGCTCCGGGTCACGAAGCAATGAGCAGTTCTTC.